The 3 T cell receptor beta chains in this list originate from one sample, sequenced in a study of blood T cell repertoires in COVID-19. This table comes from immunoSEQ multiplex PCR, and its TCRdb copy is limited to in-frame clones, with some not included. The table records about 220,000 clones, approximately 90% of them present only once. The sequencing input was PBMCs or T cells enriched from blood (not recorded which). The receptors stem from a woman between 25 and 40 years old who had recovered from COVID-19.

This chain connects TRBV7-9 to TRBJ2-5, with a tentative D call TRBD2 (5 bases). The CDR3 runs 16 residues. CDR1 SEHNR and CDR2 FQNEAQ come from the germline V gene (reference sequence). V shed 5 bases and J shed 2 bases, with 18 bases lying between them. The CDR3 here is CASSPPSPGGQETQYF. The CDR3 DNA is TGTGCCAGCAGCCCCCCGTCGCCGGGCGGGCAAGAGACCCAGTACTTC.

The CDR3 spells CASSYSWTADYGYTF. Here the CDR3 DNA reads TGTGCCAGCAGTTACTCGTGGACAGCGGACTATGGCTACACCTTC. V is TRBV6-5 and J is TRBJ1-2, with D tentatively TRBD1 (6 bases). This CDR3 comprises 15 residues. Looked up from germline, CDR1 is MNHEY and CDR2 is SVGAGI. Trimming left V 0 bases short and J 3 bases short, with 11 bases between.

This clone occurred once. The chain is built from TRBV5-4 and TRBJ1-6, with D possibly matching TRBD1 (6 bases). CDR3 length equals 16 residues. The germline CDR1 and CDR2 sequences are SGHNT and YYREEE (reference sequence). Trimming removed 1 base from V and 7 bases from J, with 15 bases in between. CDR3 DNA: TGTGCCAGCAGCTTGAAATTGGACAGCCCCAATTCACCCCTCCACTTT. Protein sequence: CASSLKLDSPNSPLHF.